The sequence of this T cell receptor beta chain was determined in a study of blood T cell repertoires in COVID-19. Study-level background: The study drew acute and convalescent COVID-19 samples from the United States, Italy and Spain. The cDNA or gDNA used as material had been derived from T cells, B-cell-depleted T cells, or PBMCs.

In the source study's methods: Amplification with reference gene primers provided the estimates of nucleated cell counts. Sequenced by immunoSEQ multiplex PCR; TCRdb stores in-frame clones only, minus some. V and J calls and clone size follow that table, whereas D and trimming were derived from the DNA. The sample comprises hundreds of thousands of clones, roughly 85% of which are singletons, and less than 6.5% rests with the top ten. The material sequenced was peripheral blood. The source of this sequence is a man aged 45-65 years with active or convalescent COVID-19.

CDR3 region: CASRYREGLNTEAFF. CDR3 coding DNA: TGTGCCAGCAGGTACCGGGAGGGGTTGAACACTGAAGCTTTCTTT. The chain carries TRBV6-5 and TRBJ1-1, with D maybe TRBD1 (5 bases). CDR3 length: 15 amino acids. V lost 6 bases to trimming and J lost 0 bases, with 14 bases between them. Germline lookup yields CDR1 MNHEY and CDR2 SVGAGI.